This TCR beta chain was obtained from a study of T cell responses to AZD1222 COVID-19 vaccine. Study overall: Timing groups of about 4 and about 12 weeks for second doses were pooled. Broader study findings: Most donors were white British, females outnumbered males, and clonal diversity was possibly underestimated. Spike-specific TCR breadth and depth were elevated following two AZD1222 doses. Baseline serology detected seropositivity in only five to seven AZD1222 recipients.

The data were produced by immunoSEQ multiplex PCR, yet TCRdb's version contains in-frame clones alone and is incomplete. Altogether 85,000 to 110,000 clones are present, 90% being singletons, with the ten largest covering 4.8%. Germline lookup yields CDR1 SGHTA and CDR2 FQGNSA. The CDR3 sequence is 17 residues long. V lost 5 bases and J 0 bases, leaving 14 bases between the germline ends. As concerns this clone: Its specificity is unknown.

Sequencing was performed on peripheral blood, taken on day 0 of AZD1222 vaccination. The chain uses TRBV7-2 and TRBJ1-6; tentatively, D is TRBD1 (5 bases). This TCR was recovered from an adult in good health. The CDR3 loop reads CASSRQGASSYNSPLHF. DNA of the CDR3: TGTGCCAGCAGCCGGCAGGGTGCGAGCTCCTATAATTCACCCCTCCACTTT.